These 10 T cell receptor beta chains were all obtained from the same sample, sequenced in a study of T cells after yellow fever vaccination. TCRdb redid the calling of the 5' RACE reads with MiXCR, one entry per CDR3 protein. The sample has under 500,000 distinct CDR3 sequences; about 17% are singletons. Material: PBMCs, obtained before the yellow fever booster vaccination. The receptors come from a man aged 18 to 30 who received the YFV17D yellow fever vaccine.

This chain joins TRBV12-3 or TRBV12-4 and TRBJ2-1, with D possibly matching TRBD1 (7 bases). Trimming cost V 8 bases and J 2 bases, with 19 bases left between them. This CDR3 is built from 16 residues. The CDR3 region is CASAPPRGETYNEQFF. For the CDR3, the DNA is TGTGCCAGCGCCCCGCCCAGGGGGGAGACCTACAATGAGCAGTTCTTC.

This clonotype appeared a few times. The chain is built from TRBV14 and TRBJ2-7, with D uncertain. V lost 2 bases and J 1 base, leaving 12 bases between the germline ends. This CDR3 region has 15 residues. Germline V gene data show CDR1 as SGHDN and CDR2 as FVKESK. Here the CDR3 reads CASSQFIGQSYEQYF. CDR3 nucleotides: TGTGCCAGCAGCCAATTCATCGGTCAGTCCTACGAGCAGTACTTC.

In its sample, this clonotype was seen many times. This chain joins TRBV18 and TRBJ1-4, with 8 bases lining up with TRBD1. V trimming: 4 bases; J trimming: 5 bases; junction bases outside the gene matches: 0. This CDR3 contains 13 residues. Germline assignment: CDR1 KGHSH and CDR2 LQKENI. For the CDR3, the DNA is TGTGCCAGCTCACGGGACAGGAATGAAAAACTGTTTTTT. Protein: CASSRDRNEKLFF. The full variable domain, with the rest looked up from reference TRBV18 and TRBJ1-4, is NAGVMQNPRHLVRRRGQEARLRCSPMKGHSHVYWYRQLPEEGLKFMVYLQKENIIDESGMPKERFSAEFPKEGPSILRIQQVVRGDSAAYFCASSRDRNEKLFFGSGTQLSVL.

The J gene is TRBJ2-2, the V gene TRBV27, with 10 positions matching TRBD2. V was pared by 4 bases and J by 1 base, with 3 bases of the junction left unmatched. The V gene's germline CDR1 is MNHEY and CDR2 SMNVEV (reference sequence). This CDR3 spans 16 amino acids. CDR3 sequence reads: CASSSSGGQNTGELFF. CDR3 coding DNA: TGTGCCAGCAGTTCTAGCGGGGGCCAGAACACCGGGGAGCTGTTTTTT.

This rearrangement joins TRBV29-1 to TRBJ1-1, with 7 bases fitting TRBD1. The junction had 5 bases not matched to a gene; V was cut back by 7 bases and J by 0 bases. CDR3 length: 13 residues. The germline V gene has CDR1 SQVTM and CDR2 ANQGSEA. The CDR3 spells CSGTGQLNTEAFF. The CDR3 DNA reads TGCAGCGGGACGGGACAGCTGAACACTGAAGCTTTCTTT.

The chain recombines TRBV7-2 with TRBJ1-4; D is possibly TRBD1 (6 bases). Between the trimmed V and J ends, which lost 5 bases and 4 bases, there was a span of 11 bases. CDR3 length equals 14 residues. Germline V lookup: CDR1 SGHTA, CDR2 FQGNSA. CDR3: CASSPRQDNEKLFF. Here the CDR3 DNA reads TGTGCCAGCAGCCCCCGACAGGATAATGAAAAACTGTTTTTT. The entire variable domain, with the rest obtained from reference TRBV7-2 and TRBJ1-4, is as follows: GAGVSQSPSNKVTEKGKDVELRCDPISGHTALYWYRQSLGQGLEFLIYFQGNSAPDKSGLPSDRFSAERTGGSVSTLTIQRTQQEDSAVYLCASSPRQDNEKLFFGSGTQLSVL.

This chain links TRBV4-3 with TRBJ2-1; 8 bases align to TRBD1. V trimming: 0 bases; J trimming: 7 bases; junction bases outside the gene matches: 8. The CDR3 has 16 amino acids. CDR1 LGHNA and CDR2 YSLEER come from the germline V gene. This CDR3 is CASSQEGQVLGNEQFF. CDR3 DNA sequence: TGCGCCAGCAGCCAAGAGGGACAGGTCCTTGGGAATGAGCAGTTCTTC.

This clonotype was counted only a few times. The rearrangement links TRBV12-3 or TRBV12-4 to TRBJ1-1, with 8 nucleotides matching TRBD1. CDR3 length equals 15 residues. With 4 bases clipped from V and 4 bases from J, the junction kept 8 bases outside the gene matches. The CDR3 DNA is TGTGCCAGCAGTTCCCCAGGGGGCATCGTCACTGAAGCTTTCTTT. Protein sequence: CASSSPGGIVTEAFF.

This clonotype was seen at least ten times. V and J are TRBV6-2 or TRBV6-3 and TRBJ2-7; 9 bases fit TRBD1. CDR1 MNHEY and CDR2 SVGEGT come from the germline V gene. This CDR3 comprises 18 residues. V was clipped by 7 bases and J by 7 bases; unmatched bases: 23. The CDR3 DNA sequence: TGTGCCAGCACCGCCGGCGAGAAGGTACCGGGACAGGGAAAAGAGCAGTACGTC. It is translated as CASTAGEKVPGQGKEQYV.

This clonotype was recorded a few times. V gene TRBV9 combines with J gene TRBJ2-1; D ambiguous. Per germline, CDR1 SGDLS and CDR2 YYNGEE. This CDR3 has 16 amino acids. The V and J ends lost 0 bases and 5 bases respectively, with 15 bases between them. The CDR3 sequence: CASSVAAPLGHNEQFF. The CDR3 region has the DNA TGTGCCAGCAGCGTAGCAGCCCCCCTCGGGCACAATGAGCAGTTCTTC.